Included here is one T cell receptor beta chain sequence, with context. Its antigen is still unknown. V lost 1 base to trimming and J lost 8 bases, with 12 bases between them. This CDR3 is built from 14 residues. Germline V gives CDR1 KGHSH, CDR2 LQKENI. This table comes from immunoSEQ multiplex PCR, and its TCRdb copy is limited to in-frame clones, with some not included. The sample consists of 5,000 or so clones, roughly 77% of them appearing once. The sample originates from a study of chemoradiotherapy in HPV16-positive cancers. Findings and limits, study-wide: Non-HPV-specific T cells did not expand in tumors during treatment, whereas candidate HPV-specific clones and E7-related motifs did. Functional assays defining HPV-specific T cells used only a couple of HPV16-positive patients. In HPV16-positive patients, HPV-responsive T-cell expansion tracked better recurrence-free survival.

Repeated repertoire sampling spanned the course of chemoradiotherapy. The specimen was tumor tissue, collected from a patient who underwent chemoradiotherapy. This receptor was identified in a human donor with HPV-associated anogenital cancer. This sequence joins TRBV18 and TRBJ1-5; D may be TRBD1 (6 bases). The CDR3, as DNA: TGTGCCAGCTCACCACAGGGCCCAGGGGAGCCCCAGCATTTT. Translated: CASSPQGPGEPQHF.